What follows are 24 T cell receptor beta chains derived from one specimen sequenced in a study of T cell responses to AZD1222 COVID-19 vaccine. Assay used: immunoSEQ multiplex PCR; TCRdb lists only in-frame clones, some missing. The data contain more than 100,000 clones, roughly 84% of them singletons. The sample here was peripheral blood, taken on day 0 of AZD1222 vaccination. Source of these receptors: an adult in good health.

The genes are TRBV7-9 and TRBJ1-1; 8 bases align to TRBD1. V lost 7 bases, J lost 4 bases, and 11 bases stayed unmatched. CDR1 and CDR2 (germline): SEHNR, FQNEAQ (reference sequence). CDR3 length: 15 amino acids. The CDR3 spells CASTMAGGRGTEAFF. For the CDR3, the DNA is TGTGCCAGCACCATGGCAGGGGGCCGCGGCACTGAAGCTTTCTTT.

This clone has just one count. V and J are TRBV5-3 and TRBJ1-5; 7 bases line up with TRBD1. TRBV5-3 is an ORF; its function is uncertain. This CDR3 spans 16 amino acids. J was trimmed by 1 base and V by 9 bases; bases with no gene match: 13. The CDR3 DNA reads TGTGCCATGCTCCCTGGGACAGCGAAAAGCAATCAGCCCCAGCATTTT. Residues: CAMLPGTAKSNQPQHF.

CDR3 loop: CASSYSPRLRRGGTDTQYF. The CDR3 DNA is TGTGCCAGCAGTTACTCCCCCCGACTAAGGCGGGGGGGCACAGATACGCAGTATTTT. J is TRBJ2-3 and V is TRBV6-2 or TRBV6-3; TRBD2 matches 8 bases. The CDR3 length is 19 residues. From germline, CDR1 is MNHEY and CDR2 SVGEGT. The J segment lost 1 base and the V segment lost 0 bases, leaving 12 bases of the junction unmatched.

This clone appeared once. The genes are TRBV18 and TRBJ1-5; TRBD1 might be the D (6 bases). Germline V gene data show CDR1 as KGHSH and CDR2 as LQKENI. The V gene lost 6 bases and the J gene lost 0 bases, with 15 bases spanning the gap. CDR3 length: 16 amino acids. This CDR3 is CASSPRTVYSNQPQHF. In nucleotides, the CDR3 is TGTGCCAGCTCGCCAAGGACAGTCTATAGCAATCAGCCCCAGCATTTT.

The chain combines TRBV7-9 with TRBJ1-5; TRBD1 matches at 7 bases. The J segment lost 5 bases and the V segment lost 5 bases, leaving 9 bases of the junction unmatched. Germline loops: CDR1 SEHNR, CDR2 FQNEAQ (reference sequence). This CDR3 comprises 15 residues. The CDR3 protein is CASSEKGTDDQPQHF. The CDR3 DNA reads TGTGCCAGCAGCGAAAAAGGGACAGACGATCAGCCCCAGCATTTT. Full variable domain (missing parts from reference TRBV7-9 and TRBJ1-5): DTGVSQNPRHKITKRGQNVTFRCDPISEHNRLYWYRQTLGQGPEFLTYFQNEAQLEKSRLLSDRFSAERPKGSFSTLEIQRTEQGDSAMYLCASSEKGTDDQPQHFGDGTRLSIL.

This sequence joins TRBV30 and TRBJ1-6; D possibly corresponds to TRBD1 (6 bases). Trimming took 2 bases from V and 4 from J, leaving 15 bases between them. Germline V gene data show CDR1 as GTSNPN and CDR2 as SVGIG (reference sequence). This CDR3 comprises 16 residues. The CDR3 sequence: CAWSMGGTGYNSPLHF. The CDR3 region has the DNA TGTGCCTGGAGTATGGGGGGCACAGGGTATAATTCACCCCTCCACTTT.

The gene calls are TRBV15 and TRBJ1-2; TRBD1 matches at 11 bases. This CDR3 comprises 15 residues. V lost 2 bases and J lost 10; bases outside the gene matches: 9. Germline assignment: CDR1 LNHNV and CDR2 YYDKDF (reference sequence). Here the CDR3 DNA reads TGTGCCACCAGCAGACCTGGATCGGGACAGGGGGACTACACCTTC. It yields the protein CATSRPGSGQGDYTF.

In its sample, this clone was seen once. Written as DNA, the CDR3 is TGTGCCAGCAGCTGGGGGACAGCCCTGGCTCAGCCCCAGCATTTT. The encoded protein is CASSWGTALAQPQHF. The rearrangement joins TRBV5-5 to TRBJ1-5; TRBD1 aligns across 7 bases. Trimming removed 3 bases from V and 6 bases from J; junction bases left unmatched: 9. CDR1 is SGHKS and CDR2 is YYEKEE in the germline V gene (reference sequence). CDR3 length equals 15 residues. Full variable domain (rest looked up from reference TRBV5-5 and TRBJ1-5): DAGVTQSPTHLIKTRGQQVTLRCSPISGHKSVSWYQQVLGQGPQFIFQYYEKEERGRGNFPDRFSARQFPNYSSELNVNALLLGDSALYLCASSWGTALAQPQHFGDGTRLSIL.

This chain connects TRBV2 to TRBJ2-7; D gene ambiguous. This CDR3 region has 11 residues. Germline V gives CDR1 SNHLY, CDR2 FYNNEI. Trimming shortened V by 8 bases and J by 2 bases, and 7 bases separated the two germline ends. The chain's CDR3 is CASVSTYEQYF. CDR3 nucleotide sequence: TGTGCCAGCGTCAGTACCTACGAGCAGTACTTC.

The rearrangement uses TRBV5-4 and TRBJ2-5, with 9 nucleotides matching TRBD2. V gave up 4 bases and J gave up 3 bases; unmatched junction bases: 4. CDR1 and CDR2 (germline): SGHNT, YYREEE (reference sequence). The CDR3 spans 14 residues. The CDR3 nucleotides read TGTGCCAGCAGCCCTAGCGGGGTAAAAGAGACCCAGTACTTC. Encoded protein: CASSPSGVKETQYF.

Here the CDR3 reads CASSFIGTSGGEKIYEQYF. CDR3 sequence (DNA): TGTGCCAGCAGTTTCATCGGGACTAGCGGGGGAGAAAAAATCTACGAGCAGTACTTC. The chain links TRBV27 to TRBJ2-7; 14 bases fit TRBD2. The CDR3 is made up of 19 amino acids. V was clipped by 3 bases and J by 3 bases; unmatched bases: 13. Germline lookup yields CDR1 MNHEY and CDR2 SMNVEV (reference sequence).

This clone was seen a single time. The CDR3 bases are TGCGCCAGCAGCCAAGATTGGGCGGGGTTCTACGAGCAGTACTTC. Translated, it gives CASSQDWAGFYEQYF. The genes are TRBV4-1 and TRBJ2-7, with D possibly matching TRBD2 (6 bases). Between the trimmed V and J ends, which lost 0 bases and 3 bases, there was a span of 12 bases. The CDR3 covers 15 residues. The germline gives CDR1 MGHRA, CDR2 YSYEKL.

The chain recombines TRBV6-6 with TRBJ2-7; D is perhaps TRBD1 or TRBD2 (5 bases each). V lost 4 bases and J lost 3, with 10 bases in between. The CDR3 sequence is 13 residues long. The germline gives CDR1 MNHNY, CDR2 SVGAGI (reference sequence). CDR3 bases: TGTGCCAGCAGTTGGGGACCCAACTACGAGCAGTACTTC. Its translation is CASSWGPNYEQYF.

The chain carries TRBV4-2 and TRBJ1-6; D call uncertain. CDR1 and CDR2 (germline): LGHNA, YNFKEQ. This CDR3 is built from 17 residues. The V and J ends lost 2 bases and 0 bases respectively, with 11 bases between them. The chain's CDR3 is CASSQSSGFSYNSPLHF. Written as DNA, the CDR3 is TGTGCCAGCAGCCAAAGTTCCGGCTTCTCCTATAATTCACCCCTCCACTTT.

The genes are TRBV29-1 and TRBJ1-2; the D gene is possibly TRBD1 (6 bases). The CDR3 extends over 15 amino acids. Germline CDR1 SQVTM, CDR2 ANQGSEA. V lost 1 base and J 2 bases, leaving 14 bases between the germline ends. As DNA, the CDR3 is TGCAGCGTTGAAGTCCTCTTACAGGGAAACTATGGCTACACCTTC. Translation gives CSVEVLLQGNYGYTF.

V usage is TRBV10-3 and J usage is TRBJ2-1; 15 bases agree with TRBD2. Germline V lookup: CDR1 ENHRY, CDR2 SYGVKD. The length of the CDR3 is 16 residues. The V gene end was trimmed by 6 bases and the J gene end by 1 base; junction bases not matched to a gene: 1. CDR3 in DNA: TGTGCCATCAGGGGACTAGCGGGGGGATCCTACAATGAGCAGTTCTTC. It yields the protein CAIRGLAGGSYNEQFF.

The rearrangement joins TRBV4-3 to TRBJ2-3, with 8 positions matching TRBD2. The CDR3 extends over 17 amino acids. CDR1 LGHNA and CDR2 YSLEER come from the germline V gene. The trim removed 4 bases at V and 1 base at J, leaving 10 bases unmatched. In DNA form, the CDR3 reads TGCGCCAGCAGCCTAAATGGAGGTAGCGGGGGCACAGATACGCAGTATTTT. It yields the protein CASSLNGGSGGTDTQYF.

The chain is built from TRBV7-8 and TRBJ2-7; possible D gene TRBD1, 5 bases. This CDR3 is 11 amino acids long. Germline CDR1 SGHVS, CDR2 FQNEAQ. V lost 5 bases and J lost 4, with 6 bases in between. CDR3 amino acids: CASSPGYEQYF. In DNA, the CDR3 is TGTGCCAGCAGCCCAGGGTACGAGCAGTACTTC. The whole variable domain, remainder taken from reference TRBV7-8 and TRBJ2-7, is GAGVSQSPRYKVAKRGQDVALRCDPISGHVSLFWYQQALGQGPEFLTYFQNEAQLDKSGLPSDRFFAERPEGSVSTLKIQRTQQEDSAVYLCASSPGYEQYFGPGTRLTVT.

This clone has a single count. This chain connects TRBV7-2 to TRBJ1-1; D ambiguous. V gave up 6 bases and J gave up 1 base, with 12 bases separating them. The CDR3 runs to 14 residues. Germline V gene lookup returns CDR1 SGHTA and CDR2 FQGNSA. The CDR3 is CASRLRSGNTEAFF. CDR3 nucleotide sequence: TGTGCCAGCAGACTACGTTCGGGGAACACTGAAGCTTTCTTT.

The V and J genes are TRBV10-3 and TRBJ1-2, with D maybe TRBD1 (5 bases). Trimming stripped 1 base from V and 2 bases from J, with 11 bases between. Germline CDR1 and CDR2: ENHRY and SYGVKD. The CDR3 runs 15 residues. In DNA form, the CDR3 reads TGTGCCATCAGTGAGTGGGGGGGGGAGAACTATGGCTACACCTTC. It is translated as CAISEWGGENYGYTF.

This chain joins TRBV7-2 and TRBJ1-2, with 7 bases lining up with TRBD1. Germline CDR1 reads SGHTA; CDR2 reads FQGNSA. Trimming cost V 7 bases and J 8 bases; bases outside gene matches: 13. The CDR3 spans 14 residues. The CDR3 reads CASTPGGTVRGYTF. For the CDR3, the DNA is TGTGCCAGCACACCCGGGGGGACAGTTCGAGGCTACACCTTC.

The chain has TRBV5-1 and TRBJ2-2; possible D gene TRBD1, 6 bases. Germline values: CDR1 SGHRS, CDR2 YFSETQ. The V end was cut by 0 bases, the J end by 6 bases, with 9 bases between. CDR3 length equals 14 residues. The chain's CDR3 is CASSLGTVSGELFF. CDR3 sequence (DNA): TGCGCCAGCAGCTTGGGGACAGTTTCCGGGGAGCTGTTTTTT.

This chain uses TRBV5-1 with TRBJ1-2; TRBD1 matches 8 bases. The germline V gene has CDR1 SGHRS and CDR2 YFSETQ. V was clipped by 4 bases and J by 8 bases; unmatched bases: 4. There are 12 residues in the CDR3. CDR3 amino acids: CASSQGARGYTF. The CDR3 DNA sequence: TGCGCCAGCAGCCAGGGGGCTCGCGGCTACACCTTC.

DNA for the CDR3: TGTGCCAGCAGTCCTGGATACGAGCAGTACTTC. Translation gives CASSPGYEQYF. V gene TRBV7-9 combines with J gene TRBJ2-7; D is unclear. The V and J ends lost 6 bases and 4 bases respectively, with 7 bases between them. Germline lookup yields CDR1 SEHNR and CDR2 FQNEAQ (reference sequence). The CDR3 extends over 11 amino acids.